This TCR beta chain was retrieved from a study of T cell clones after liver transplantation. The wider study: Three of the eight recipients were HCV-positive; the rest had non-autoimmune, non-viral transplant indications. Without induction therapy, subjects received standard immunosuppression until 12-24 months post-transplant. Regarding the study as a whole: Graft donor-reactive T cells possibly entered the graft instead of undergoing deletion. Post-transplant, graft-donor-reactive CD4 TCRbeta sequences in blood dropped significantly in most of the 8 subjects.

Profiling relied on immunoSEQ multiplex PCR, and the TCRdb table lists in-frame clones only, not all of them. The repertoire holds 20,000 to 25,000 clones, with around 63% as singletons. This clone is large (0.1 to 1%) by share. The antigen is undetermined. Trimming cost V 3 bases and J 9 bases, with 12 bases left between them. Germline CDR1 MNHEY, CDR2 SVGAGI. The CDR3 totals 14 residues. Sample: CD4+ T cells from blood, taken before liver transplant. The chain uses TRBV6-5 and TRBJ1-6; D gene unclear. The origin of this receptor is a human donor who received a liver transplant. Here the CDR3 DNA reads TGTGCCAGCAGTTATCGGGGTGCTGGTTCACCCCTCCACTTT. Translating gives CASSYRGAGSPLHF.